The following is a T cell receptor beta chain sequence with its context. The antigen remains undetermined. Sequencing followed a ViraFEST assay step that expanded antigen-specific CD4+ T cells with viral peptide pools. Subsequent to 10 days of culture, CD4+ T cells were isolated. The participants, recipients of two vaccine doses, got either BNT162b2 or mRNA-1273. Researchers reported culturing over 1.5 million PBMC in each well, adding about 9.5 IU/ml IL-2 and 9 to 10 ug/ml peptides. TCRdb's copy holds only in-frame clones and misses some; the assay was immunoSEQ multiplex PCR. The table shows 22,000 or so clones, with 60% to 80% occurring only once. The V end lost 0 bases, the J end lost 5 bases, and 11 bases lay between the germline ends. The CDR3 has 14 residues. CDR1 and CDR2 from the germline V gene are SGHRS and YFSETQ. The sample comes from a study of vaccination effects on CD4 cells after COVID-19. Study-wide results and caveats: Marked contraction was observed in infection-induced and vaccine-induced clones late after vaccination.

This specimen consisted of CD4+ T cells from PBMCs cultured with HCoV-229E spike peptides, obtained after COVID-19 vaccination. The sequence was collected from a human donor who received a COVID-19 vaccine. The chain links TRBV5-1 to TRBJ1-1; D may be TRBD1 (5 bases). CDR3: CASSLVGHGTEAFF. The DNA for the CDR3 is TGCGCCAGCAGCTTGGTGGGGCATGGAACTGAAGCTTTCTTT.